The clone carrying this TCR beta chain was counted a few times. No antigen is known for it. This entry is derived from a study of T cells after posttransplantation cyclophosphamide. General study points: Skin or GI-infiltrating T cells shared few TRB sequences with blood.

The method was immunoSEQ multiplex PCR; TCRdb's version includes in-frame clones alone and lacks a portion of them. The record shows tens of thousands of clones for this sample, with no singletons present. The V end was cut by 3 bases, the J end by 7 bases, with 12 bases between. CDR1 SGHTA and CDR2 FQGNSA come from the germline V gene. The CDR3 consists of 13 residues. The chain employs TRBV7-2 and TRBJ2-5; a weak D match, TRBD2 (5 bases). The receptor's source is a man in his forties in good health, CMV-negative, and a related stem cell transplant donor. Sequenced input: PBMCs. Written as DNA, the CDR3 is TGTGCCAGCAGCTTTGCGGGTAGGGTGACCCAGTACTTC. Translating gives CASSFAGRVTQYF.